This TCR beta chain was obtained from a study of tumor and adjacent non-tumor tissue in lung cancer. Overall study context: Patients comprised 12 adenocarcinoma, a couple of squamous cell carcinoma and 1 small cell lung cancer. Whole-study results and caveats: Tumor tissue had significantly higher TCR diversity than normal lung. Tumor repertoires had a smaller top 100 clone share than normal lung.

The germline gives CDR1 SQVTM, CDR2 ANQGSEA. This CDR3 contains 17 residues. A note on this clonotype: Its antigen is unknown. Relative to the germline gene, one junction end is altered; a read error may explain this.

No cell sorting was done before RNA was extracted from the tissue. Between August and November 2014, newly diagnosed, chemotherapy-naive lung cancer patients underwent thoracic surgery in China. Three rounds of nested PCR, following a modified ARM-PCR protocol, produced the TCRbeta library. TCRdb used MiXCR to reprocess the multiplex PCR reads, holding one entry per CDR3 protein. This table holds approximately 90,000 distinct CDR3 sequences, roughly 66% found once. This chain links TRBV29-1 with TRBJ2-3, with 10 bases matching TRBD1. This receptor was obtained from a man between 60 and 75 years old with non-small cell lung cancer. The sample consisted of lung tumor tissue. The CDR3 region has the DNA TGCAGCGTTGTCTTTTTGGACAGGGGGGATAGCACATATACACAGTATTTT. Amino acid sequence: CSVVFLDRGDSTYTQYF.